This T cell receptor (beta chain) was sequenced in a study of CD8 T cells in Susac syndrome. With random hexamers, roughly 0.45 to 1 ug RNA was reverse transcribed. It was immunoSEQ multiplex PCR that amplified TCR beta CDR3 across 54 Vbeta and 13 Jbeta. Each CDR3 protein gets one entry after TCRdb re-called the immunoSEQ multiplex PCR reads with MiXCR. The table includes around 200,000 distinct CDR3 sequences, approximately 95% detected once. Germline CDR1 and CDR2: LNHDA and SQIVND (reference sequence). J lost 3 bases, V lost 4 bases, and 6 bases had no gene match. This CDR3 region has 14 residues. The sample comprised CD4+ T cells from PBMCs. The chain recombines TRBV19 with TRBJ2-7, with 7 bases aligning to TRBD1. The TCR comes from a human donor with multiple sclerosis. CDR3 protein: CASSTPGQNYEQYF. The CDR3 bases are TGTGCCAGTAGTACCCCGGGACAGAACTACGAGCAGTACTTC.